In its sample, the clone carrying this T cell receptor (beta chain) was seen many times. RNA transcripts were the source from which TCR beta CDR3 regions were amplified. HTBI primers served in a first-round RT-PCR, which a second-round multiplex PCR followed. In TCRdb, the multiplex PCR reads were re-called with MiXCR into one record per CDR3 protein. The profile shows about 240,000 distinct CDR3 sequences, less than 55% of them singletons. The source of the sample is a study of Graves' ophthalmopathy and Graves' hyperthyroidism. The CDR3 spans 12 residues. J was trimmed by 11 bases and V by 3 bases; bases with no gene match: 4. CDR1 and CDR2 from the germline V gene are ENHRY and SYGVKD.

Sequenced material: peripheral blood. This clonotype was obtained from an adult man with Graves' ophthalmopathy. V gene TRBV10-3 combines with J gene TRBJ1-1, with 9 bases matching TRBD1. The CDR3 sequence: CAISDRDRAAFF. The CDR3 coding sequence is TGTGCCATCAGTGACCGGGACAGGGCGGCTTTCTTT.